This is a list of T cell receptor beta chains from one sample in a study of T cell responses to AZD1222 COVID-19 vaccine. Using immunoSEQ multiplex PCR, the repertoire was profiled, and TCRdb retains in-frame clones only, with some absent. The top ten hold roughly 9.9% of the sample, which has 120,000 to 150,000 clones, roughly nine tenths seen once. Specimen: peripheral blood, collected 28 days after the second AZD1222 dose. The source of these receptors is an adult who received the AZD1222 COVID-19 vaccine. Each CDR3 is given with its conserved first and last residue. Each record gives: D gene, clone size, V gene, J gene, CDR3 protein, CDR3 DNA. The D gene is left open where the match is weak. Clone sizes are given selectively: once, few, many, or a class where the clone is expanded.

d_call: -; clone_size: -; v_call: TRBV29-1; j_call: TRBJ1-1; cdr3_aa: CSVDKAENTEAFF; cdr3_nt: TGCAGCGTTGATAAGGCAGAGAACACTGAAGCTTTCTTT
d_call: TRBD1; clone_size: -; v_call: TRBV19; j_call: TRBJ1-2; cdr3_aa: CASSIFIDFWDSNYGYTF; cdr3_nt: TGTGCCAGTAGTATTTTCATCGATTTTTGGGACAGCAACTATGGCTACACCTTC
d_call: -; clone_size: once; v_call: TRBV6-5; j_call: TRBJ1-2; cdr3_aa: CATGAGAFLGYTF; cdr3_nt: TGTGCCACCGGGGCGGGGGCGTTTTTGGGGTACACCTTC
d_call: -; clone_size: -; v_call: TRBV29-1; j_call: TRBJ1-1; cdr3_aa: CSTGWGVSSEAFF; cdr3_nt: TGCAGCACCGGATGGGGAGTCAGCTCTGAAGCTTTCTTT
d_call: -; clone_size: -; v_call: TRBV19; j_call: TRBJ2-1; cdr3_aa: CASSIDHGGPYEQFF; cdr3_nt: TGTGCCAGTAGTATAGATCACGGAGGGCCGTATGAGCAGTTCTTC
d_call: TRBD1; clone_size: -; v_call: TRBV6-6; j_call: TRBJ2-1; cdr3_aa: CASSPQGATANNEQFF; cdr3_nt: TGTGCCAGCAGTCCACAGGGGGCCACTGCTAACAATGAGCAGTTCTTC
d_call: TRBD2; clone_size: -; v_call: TRBV4-2; j_call: TRBJ2-1; cdr3_aa: CASSLGLAGVNEQFF; cdr3_nt: TGTGCCAGCAGCCTCGGACTAGCGGGAGTTAATGAGCAGTTCTTC
d_call: TRBD1; clone_size: few; v_call: TRBV7-2; j_call: TRBJ2-1; cdr3_aa: CASSTYRGRQFF; cdr3_nt: TGTGCCAGCAGCACGTACAGGGGAAGGCAGTTCTTC
d_call: TRBD2; clone_size: -; v_call: TRBV3-1/TRBV3-2; j_call: TRBJ2-3; cdr3_aa: CASSHLAADTQYF; cdr3_nt: TGTGCCAGCAGCCATCTAGCGGCAGATACGCAGTATTTT
d_call: -; clone_size: -; v_call: TRBV19; j_call: TRBJ1-3; cdr3_aa: CASSNRQHSGNTIYF; cdr3_nt: TGTGCCAGTAGTAACCGACAGCACTCTGGAAACACCATATATTTT
d_call: -; clone_size: -; v_call: TRBV29-1; j_call: TRBJ1-1; cdr3_aa: CSVVRWGGTEAFF; cdr3_nt: TGCAGCGTTGTACGTTGGGGGGGAACTGAAGCTTTCTTT
d_call: -; clone_size: once; v_call: TRBV4-1; j_call: TRBJ2-7; cdr3_aa: CASSQDLLQGSLDEQYF; cdr3_nt: TGCGCCAGCAGCCAAGATCTCCTACAGGGATCCCTAGACGAGCAGTACTTC
d_call: TRBD2; clone_size: once; v_call: TRBV29-1; j_call: TRBJ2-3; cdr3_aa: CSGLAGGFTDTQYF; cdr3_nt: TGCAGCGGACTAGCGGGGGGCTTCACAGATACGCAGTATTTT
d_call: TRBD1; clone_size: -; v_call: TRBV5-1; j_call: TRBJ1-5; cdr3_aa: CASSLSGQGTQPQHF; cdr3_nt: TGCGCCAGCAGTCTGTCGGGACAGGGGACTCAGCCCCAGCATTTT
d_call: -; clone_size: -; v_call: TRBV15; j_call: TRBJ2-7; cdr3_aa: CATRGTFYEQYF; cdr3_nt: TGTGCCACCAGGGGGACGTTCTACGAGCAGTACTTC
d_call: TRBD1; clone_size: -; v_call: TRBV5-4; j_call: TRBJ2-7; cdr3_aa: CASSSPGQSSSYEQYF; cdr3_nt: TGTGCCAGCAGCTCTCCGGGACAGTCGAGCTCCTACGAGCAGTACTTC
d_call: -; clone_size: -; v_call: TRBV5-4; j_call: TRBJ1-1; cdr3_aa: CASSRRRGNTEAFF; cdr3_nt: TGTGCCAGCAGCCGCCGGAGGGGGAACACTGAAGCTTTCTTT
d_call: -; clone_size: -; v_call: TRBV5-1; j_call: TRBJ1-1; cdr3_aa: CASRPIVESTEAFF; cdr3_nt: TGCGCCAGCAGGCCTATAGTGGAGAGCACTGAAGCTTTCTTT
d_call: -; clone_size: -; v_call: TRBV27; j_call: TRBJ1-2; cdr3_aa: CASSFGGLGGYTF; cdr3_nt: TGTGCCAGCAGTTTCGGGGGGCTCGGGGGCTACACCTTC
d_call: TRBD1; clone_size: -; v_call: TRBV5-1; j_call: TRBJ1-5; cdr3_aa: CAILHRGHYSNQPQHF; cdr3_nt: TGCGCCATCCTACACAGGGGCCACTATAGCAATCAGCCCCAGCATTTT
d_call: -; clone_size: -; v_call: TRBV9; j_call: TRBJ1-3; cdr3_aa: CASSTGVTGNTIYF; cdr3_nt: TGTGCCAGCAGCACCGGGGTTACTGGAAACACCATATATTTT
d_call: -; clone_size: -; v_call: TRBV12-3/TRBV12-4; j_call: TRBJ1-2; cdr3_aa: CASSLEGGGYTF; cdr3_nt: TGTGCCAGCAGTTTAGAGGGCGGTGGCTACACCTTC
d_call: TRBD1; clone_size: -; v_call: TRBV4-1; j_call: TRBJ1-2; cdr3_aa: CASSQVGDRVNGYTF; cdr3_nt: TGCGCCAGCAGCCAAGTGGGGGACAGGGTGAATGGCTACACCTTC
d_call: -; clone_size: -; v_call: TRBV6-2/TRBV6-3; j_call: TRBJ1-5; cdr3_aa: CASSRGGNQPQHF; cdr3_nt: TGTGCCAGCAGTAGGGGTGGCAATCAGCCCCAGCATTTT
d_call: -; clone_size: -; v_call: TRBV7-9; j_call: TRBJ2-2; cdr3_aa: CASSPGGTGELFF; cdr3_nt: TGTGCCAGCAGCCCAGGTGGCACCGGGGAGCTGTTTTTT
d_call: -; clone_size: -; v_call: TRBV12-5; j_call: TRBJ1-1; cdr3_aa: CASGLEENTEAFF; cdr3_nt: TGTGCTAGTGGTTTGGAGGAGAACACTGAAGCTTTCTTT
d_call: -; clone_size: -; v_call: TRBV5-1; j_call: TRBJ1-2; cdr3_aa: CASSLQEANYGYTF; cdr3_nt: TGCGCCAGCAGCTTGCAGGAAGCTAACTATGGCTACACCTTC
d_call: -; clone_size: -; v_call: TRBV6-2/TRBV6-3; j_call: TRBJ2-2; cdr3_aa: CASSSGFTGELFF; cdr3_nt: TGTGCCAGCAGTAGCGGGTTCACCGGGGAGCTGTTTTTT
d_call: -; clone_size: -; v_call: TRBV18; j_call: TRBJ1-2; cdr3_aa: CASSPRHTANYGYTF; cdr3_nt: TGTGCCAGCTCACCACGGCATACAGCTAACTATGGCTACACCTTC
d_call: -; clone_size: once; v_call: TRBV11-1; j_call: TRBJ1-1; cdr3_aa: CASSFPFGDTTEAFF; cdr3_nt: TGTGCCAGCAGCTTCCCATTCGGGGACACCACTGAAGCTTTCTTT
d_call: -; clone_size: -; v_call: TRBV19; j_call: TRBJ1-5; cdr3_aa: CASSIGSLAQHF; cdr3_nt: TGTGCCAGTAGTATAGGGTCCCTTGCCCAGCATTTT
d_call: -; clone_size: -; v_call: TRBV5-6; j_call: TRBJ2-5; cdr3_aa: CASSLARTQYF; cdr3_nt: TGTGCCAGCAGCTTGGCCAGGACCCAGTACTTC
d_call: -; clone_size: -; v_call: TRBV18; j_call: TRBJ1-3; cdr3_aa: CASSPAGNTIYF; cdr3_nt: TGTGCCAGCTCACCCGCTGGAAACACCATATATTTT
d_call: -; clone_size: few; v_call: TRBV11-2; j_call: TRBJ1-1; cdr3_aa: CASSLTTYTEAFF; cdr3_nt: TGTGCCAGCAGCTTAACCACTTACACTGAAGCTTTCTTT
d_call: -; clone_size: once; v_call: TRBV7-7; j_call: TRBJ2-2; cdr3_aa: CASSFGTLQGAGELFF; cdr3_nt: TGTGCTAGCAGCTTCGGGACTCTCCAGGGGGCCGGGGAGCTGTTTTTT
d_call: -; clone_size: once; v_call: TRBV2; j_call: TRBJ1-1; cdr3_aa: CASTRTPGSGTEAFF; cdr3_nt: TGTGCCAGCACTCGGACCCCAGGGTCCGGGACTGAAGCTTTCTTT
d_call: TRBD2; clone_size: -; v_call: TRBV7-9; j_call: TRBJ2-7; cdr3_aa: CASSFSTGLAGVEQYF; cdr3_nt: TGTGCCAGCAGCTTCTCGACGGGACTAGCGGGAGTCGAGCAGTACTTC
d_call: TRBD1; clone_size: -; v_call: TRBV7-2; j_call: TRBJ2-5; cdr3_aa: CASRRRQGIGETQYF; cdr3_nt: TGTGCCAGCAGACGGAGACAGGGAATCGGGGAGACCCAGTACTTC
d_call: -; clone_size: -; v_call: TRBV6-5; j_call: TRBJ1-2; cdr3_aa: CASLVADNYGYTF; cdr3_nt: TGTGCCAGCCTCGTGGCAGATAACTATGGCTACACCTTC
d_call: -; clone_size: -; v_call: TRBV7-2; j_call: TRBJ1-2; cdr3_aa: CASSFVQSYGYTF; cdr3_nt: TGTGCCAGCAGCTTCGTTCAGAGCTATGGCTACACCTTC
d_call: -; clone_size: -; v_call: TRBV30; j_call: TRBJ2-1; cdr3_aa: CAWTLGTAYNEQFF; cdr3_nt: TGTGCCTGGACTCTCGGGACTGCGTACAATGAGCAGTTCTTC
d_call: -; clone_size: -; v_call: TRBV4-3; j_call: TRBJ1-1; cdr3_aa: CASSPSRYTEAFF; cdr3_nt: TGCGCCAGCAGCCCCTCGCGGTACACTGAAGCTTTCTTT
d_call: -; clone_size: -; v_call: TRBV18; j_call: TRBJ1-5; cdr3_aa: CASSPDAGYQPQHF; cdr3_nt: TGTGCCAGCTCACCTGACGCTGGATATCAGCCCCAGCATTTT
d_call: TRBD1; clone_size: -; v_call: TRBV28; j_call: TRBJ1-1; cdr3_aa: CASSPITTGGAEAFF; cdr3_nt: TGTGCCAGCAGTCCAATAACTACAGGGGGCGCGGAAGCTTTCTTT
d_call: -; clone_size: -; v_call: TRBV9; j_call: TRBJ1-4; cdr3_aa: CASSGGATTNEKLFF; cdr3_nt: TGTGCCAGCAGCGGCGGGGCGACAACTAATGAAAAACTGTTTTTT
d_call: -; clone_size: -; v_call: TRBV6-5; j_call: TRBJ1-5; cdr3_aa: CASSYGAYNQPQHF; cdr3_nt: TGTGCCAGCAGTTATGGGGCCTATAATCAGCCCCAGCATTTT
d_call: -; clone_size: -; v_call: TRBV18; j_call: TRBJ2-2; cdr3_aa: CASSPSKSANTGELFF; cdr3_nt: TGTGCCAGCTCACCATCGAAAAGCGCGAACACCGGGGAGCTGTTTTTT
d_call: -; clone_size: -; v_call: TRBV6-5; j_call: TRBJ1-4; cdr3_aa: CASSPNGLSIEKLFF; cdr3_nt: TGTGCCAGCAGTCCAAACGGGTTAAGCATAGAAAAACTGTTTTTT
d_call: -; clone_size: -; v_call: TRBV7-9; j_call: TRBJ2-2; cdr3_aa: CASSLGAGRTGELFF; cdr3_nt: TGTGCCAGCAGCTTAGGTGCAGGGAGGACCGGGGAGCTGTTTTTT
d_call: -; clone_size: once; v_call: TRBV5-5; j_call: TRBJ2-4; cdr3_aa: CASSPGPNIQYF; cdr3_nt: TGTGCCAGCTCTCCCGGGCCAAACATTCAGTACTTC